These 8 T cell receptor beta chains came from one sample sequenced in a study of OX40 agonist ivuxolimab in advanced cancers. Clones were read by immunoSEQ multiplex PCR, and TCRdb kept only the in-frame ones, dropping some. The sample records around 33,000 clones, approximately 84% being singletons. The sequencing here drew on CD4+ or CD8+ T cells sorted from blood, taken in a trial of the OX40 agonist ivuxolimab. Receptors originate from an adult with an advanced solid tumor such as melanoma, head and neck, liver or kidney cancer.

The chain links TRBV13 to TRBJ1-1; a weak D match, TRBD1 (5 bases). The germline V gene has CDR1 PRHDT and CDR2 FYEKMQ (reference sequence). Trimming removed 8 bases from V and 8 bases from J, with 18 bases in between. This CDR3 has 13 amino acids. CDR3 sequence (DNA): TGTGCCAGCGGAGCCGGGACCGGGTGGGAAGCTTTCTTT. Protein sequence: CASGAGTGWEAFF.

V and J are TRBV7-9 and TRBJ2-1; 11 bases are a match to TRBD2. V lost 5 bases and J lost 5; bases outside the gene matches: 5. The CDR3 has 15 residues. The V gene's germline CDR1 is SEHNR and CDR2 FQNEAQ (reference sequence). The CDR3 loop reads CASSTLAGGNNEQFF. DNA for the CDR3: TGTGCCAGCAGCACCCTAGCGGGGGGCAACAATGAGCAGTTCTTC.

This sequence joins TRBV5-5 and TRBJ2-7, with D uncertain. Germline lookup yields CDR1 SGHKS and CDR2 YYEKEE (reference sequence). The CDR3 sequence is 13 residues long. Trimming removed 1 base at V and 2 bases at J, with 7 bases between. The CDR3 nucleotides read TGTGCCAGCAGCTTGAGTGGGGCCTACGAGCAGTACTTC. It yields the protein CASSLSGAYEQYF.

The genes are TRBV5-4 and TRBJ2-7; D is ambiguous. The CDR3 consists of 14 residues. Germline V gives CDR1 SGHNT, CDR2 YYREEE (reference sequence). V was trimmed by 4 bases and J by 0 bases, leaving 11 bases between them. The CDR3 protein is CASSLLESSYEQYF. CDR3 nucleotides: TGTGCCAGCAGCCTCTTGGAGTCCTCCTACGAGCAGTACTTC. Full variable domain (missing parts from reference TRBV5-4 and TRBJ2-7): ETGVTQSPTHLIKTRGQQVTLRCSSQSGHNTVSWYQQALGQGPQFIFQYYREEENGRGNFPPRFSGLQFPNYSSELNVNALELDDSALYLCASSLLESSYEQYFGPGTRLTVT.

This clone was detected once. The J gene is TRBJ2-1, the V gene TRBV7-3; a possible D gene is TRBD1 (5 bases). The CDR3 consists of 15 residues. Germline V gene lookup returns CDR1 SGHTA and CDR2 FQGTGA. With 5 bases removed from V and 0 bases from J, the gap between germline ends came to 11 bases. In DNA form, the CDR3 reads TGTGCCAGCAGCCCCTCTGACAGCTCCTACAATGAGCAGTTCTTC. Its protein is CASSPSDSSYNEQFF.

The rearrangement joins TRBV4-1 to TRBJ2-1; D tentatively fits TRBD1 or TRBD2 (5 bases each). The germline V and J ends were trimmed by 1 base and 8 bases, with 9 bases remaining between them. Germline assignment: CDR1 MGHRA and CDR2 YSYEKL. The CDR3 contains 13 residues. CDR3 DNA sequence: TGCGCCAGCAGCCAAGCTCAGGGAGATGAGCAGTTCTTC. Residues: CASSQAQGDEQFF.

Only one count was recorded for this clone. This rearrangement joins TRBV5-1 to TRBJ2-5; D is perhaps TRBD1 or TRBD2 (5 bases each). V was trimmed by 6 bases and J by 3 bases, leaving 12 bases between them. CDR3 length: 13 residues. Germline-derived CDR1 and CDR2 are SGHRS and YFSETQ. CDR3 nucleotide sequence: TGCGCCAGCACCCCCGGGGCGAAAGAGACCCAGTACTTC. Translating gives CASTPGAKETQYF.

The chain combines TRBV2 with TRBJ2-3; 9 nucleotides line up with TRBD2. V lost 8 bases, J lost 4 bases, and 10 bases stayed unmatched. Germline CDR1 SNHLY, CDR2 FYNNEI. The CDR3 totals 15 residues. Here the CDR3 reads CASGSGWTSADTQYF. CDR3 DNA: TGTGCCAGCGGCTCGGGTTGGACTAGCGCAGATACGCAGTATTTT.